These 14 T cell receptor beta chains were sequenced from one sample in a study of technical replicates of blood from a handful of donors (TCRdb year 2017). Library prep was done by the immunoSEQ multiplex PCR assay. The table comes from immuneACCESS by way of TCRdb, which keeps in-frame sequences with V and J called. Part of the clones is missing from these tables; in studies checked, under half for an unresolved V gene and the rest for unknown reasons. The table for this sample lists 85,000 or so clones; roughly 94% of them were counted only once. The ten biggest clones cover roughly 0.28% of the sample. The specimen sequenced was T cells isolated from PBMCs. These receptors came from a human donor in good health.

This chain joins TRBV28 and TRBJ2-2, with D unresolved. This CDR3 is 16 amino acids long. Deletions cut 1 base from V and 1 base from J, with 10 bases between. Germline V gene data show CDR1 as MDHEN and CDR2 as SYDVKM. The CDR3 sequence: CASSLFRPQNTGELFF. DNA of the CDR3: TGTGCCAGCAGTTTATTCAGGCCCCAGAACACCGGGGAGCTGTTTTTT.

V is TRBV27 and J is TRBJ1-2, with D tentatively TRBD1 (6 bases). The CDR3 consists of 14 residues. V was cut by 3 bases and J by 2 bases, with 10 bases left in between. Germline CDR1 is MNHEY and CDR2 is SMNVEV (reference sequence). The CDR3: CASSLQGMNYGYTF. The CDR3 DNA sequence: TGTGCCAGCAGTTTGCAGGGGATGAACTATGGCTACACCTTC.

The chain is built from TRBV6-6 and TRBJ1-5, with D perhaps matching TRBD1 (5 bases). The CDR3 has 15 residues. Germline CDR1 is MNHNY and CDR2 is SVGAGI (reference sequence). Trimming removed 7 bases from V and 3 bases from J, with 16 bases in between. The CDR3 nucleotides read TGTGCCAGCACCCCTACGGGGGGGTTCAATCAGCCCCAGCATTTT. Translated: CASTPTGGFNQPQHF.

This clone was counted a single time. This chain uses TRBV4-1 with TRBJ1-5; a weak D match, TRBD1 (5 bases). Germline V gene sequence: CDR1 MGHRA, CDR2 YSYEKL. The germline V and J ends were trimmed by 1 base and 7 bases, with 11 bases remaining between them. The CDR3 covers 14 residues. CDR3 DNA: TGCGCCAGCAGCCAAGGGTCAGGGAACCAGCCCCAGCATTTT. This encodes CASSQGSGNQPQHF.

The genes are TRBV5-1 and TRBJ2-7; TRBD2 matches at 7 bases. The junction had 18 bases not matched to a gene; V was cut back by 5 bases and J by 4 bases. Germline V gene data show CDR1 as SGHRS and CDR2 as YFSETQ. The CDR3 runs 17 residues. The CDR3 loop reads CASSLMPLLGGRYEQYF. The CDR3 nucleotides read TGCGCCAGCAGTTTGATGCCCCTCCTTGGCGGGAGATACGAGCAGTACTTC.

In this sample, this clone turned up once. One end of the junction does not line up with germline, which may come from a read error. V gene TRBV7-9 combines with J gene TRBJ2-1, with D tentatively TRBD1 (6 bases). The CDR3 length is 13 residues. Germline assignment: CDR1 SEHNR and CDR2 FQNEAQ (reference sequence). The CDR3: CANSTDSDNEQFF. CDR3 bases: TGTGCCAACAGCACGGACAGTGACAATGAGCAGTTCTTC.

The genes are TRBV6-5 and TRBJ1-5, with TRBD1 as a possible D gene (6 bases). The CDR3 has 15 residues. V was shortened by 2 bases and J by 5 bases, with 13 bases between the two germline ends. The germline CDR1 and CDR2 sequences are MNHEY and SVGAGI. The chain's CDR3 is CASSYRGRGDQPQHF. Written as DNA, the CDR3 is TGTGCCAGCAGTTACCGGGGCAGGGGAGATCAGCCCCAGCATTTT.

The gene calls are TRBV25-1 and TRBJ1-1, with a tentative D call TRBD1 (6 bases). Germline V gene data show CDR1 as MGHDK and CDR2 as SYGVNS. CDR3 size: 13 residues. Trimming stripped 7 bases from V and 6 bases from J, with 15 bases between. CDR3 nucleotide sequence: TGTGCCAGCACTCCACAGGGCCGGGCTGAAGCTTTCTTT. Translated, it gives CASTPQGRAEAFF.

CDR3 loop: CASSFSRAGEAFF. DNA of the CDR3: TGCGCCAGCAGCTTCAGTCGAGCGGGTGAAGCTTTCTTT. V gene TRBV5-1 combines with J gene TRBJ1-1; D is uncertain. Germline V gene data show CDR1 as SGHRS and CDR2 as YFSETQ. V was pared by 2 bases and J by 7 bases, with 12 bases between. The CDR3 length is 13 residues.

J is TRBJ2-4 and V is TRBV6-5, with D possibly TRBD1 on 6 matching bases. CDR1 MNHEY and CDR2 SVGAGI come from the germline V gene. Trimming stripped 0 bases from V and 4 bases from J, with 7 bases between. This CDR3 contains 14 residues. CDR3: CASSYSDRKNIQYF. CDR3 nucleotide sequence: TGTGCCAGCAGTTACTCGGACAGAAAAAACATTCAGTACTTC.

The J gene is TRBJ2-1, the V gene TRBV5-1; 9 nucleotides align to TRBD2. V was pared by 1 base and J by 3 bases, with 5 bases of the junction left unmatched. The germline CDR1 and CDR2 sequences are SGHRS and YFSETQ. This CDR3 contains 16 residues. The CDR3 sequence: CASSLIVAGDYNEQFF. The DNA for the CDR3 is TGCGCCAGCAGCTTGATAGTAGCGGGGGACTACAATGAGCAGTTCTTC. The full variable domain, completed using reference TRBV5-1 and TRBJ2-1, is KAGVTQTPRYLIKTRGQQVTLSCSPISGHRSVSWYQQTPGQGLQFLFEYFSETQRNKGNFPGRFSGRQFSNSRSEMNVSTLELGDSALYLCASSLIVAGDYNEQFFGPGTRLTVL.

J is TRBJ2-5 and V is TRBV2; D remains ambiguous. Trimming pared 10 bases from V and 5 bases from J, leaving 2 bases between. This CDR3 is built from 8 residues. The germline CDR1 and CDR2 sequences are SNHLY and FYNNEI. Here the CDR3 DNA reads TGTGCCACTGAGACCCAGTACTTC. Amino acid sequence: CATETQYF.

The CDR3 here is CASSQRGENIQYF. Here the CDR3 DNA reads TGCGCCAGCAGTCAAAGGGGTGAGAACATTCAGTACTTC. This chain joins TRBV4-1 and TRBJ2-4; tentative D call: TRBD1 (5 bases). Trimming removed 6 bases at V and 7 bases at J, with 13 bases between. The CDR3 length is 13 residues. Germline CDR1 and CDR2: MGHRA and YSYEKL.

This chain connects TRBV21-1 to TRBJ2-7; no DNA check was done on the table's D call, TRBD1. TRBV21-1 is marked as a pseudogene. The CDR3 runs to 16 residues. CDR3 sequence: CASSKARDRGSYEQYF. The DNA of the CDR3 is TGTGCCAGCAGCAAAGCCAGGGACAGGGGCTCCTACGAGCAGTACTTC.